The entry below describes one T cell receptor (beta chain). The antigen is unknown. Assay used: immunoSEQ multiplex PCR; TCRdb lists only in-frame clones, some missing. The data hold around 150,000 clones, with 92% observed a single time. Germline V lookup: CDR1 GTSNPN, CDR2 SVGIG (reference sequence). The V end lost 3 bases, the J end lost 5 bases, and 10 bases lay between the germline ends. The CDR3 spans 13 residues. This sample was included in a study of T cell responses to AZD1222 COVID-19 vaccine. Across the whole study: Second doses at about 4 or about 12 weeks were pooled.

Study observations and caveats: Seropositivity was recorded at baseline in only a handful of AZD1222 recipients. There were vaccine-associated CD4 TCRs across spike, dominant at 160-218 and 743-854.

The sequence was obtained from an adult in good health. The chain joins TRBV30 to TRBJ2-2; D is unresolved. Sequencing was performed on peripheral blood, taken on day 0 of AZD1222 vaccination. For the CDR3, the DNA is TGTGCCTGGAGAGGCTCAGTAACCGGGGAGCTGTTTTTT. Its translation: CAWRGSVTGELFF.